The rows below give T cell receptor beta chains drawn from one sample of a study of high-grade serous ovarian cancer treatment subgroups. Here immunoSEQ multiplex PCR was the method, and the copy in TCRdb shows in-frame clones only, minus some. Of more than 15,000 clones listed, approximately 77% were seen once; the top ten hold 5.5% to 7%. The material sequenced was tumor tissue. The receptors here all came from a human donor with high-grade serous ovarian cancer. Both conserved end residues are part of each CDR3. A D gene is named only where the DNA matches it firmly. Size is stated for part of the rows, as once, few or many counts, or as a class when the clone is expanded.

>.|16|TRBD2|TRBJ2-1|TRBV27
CASVPTSVSSYNEQFF
TGTGCCAGCGTACCAACTAGCGTGAGCTCCTACAATGAGCAGTTCTTC
>.|17|TRBD1|TRBJ2-4|TRBV7-9
CASSSSPGQRQKNIQYF
TGTGCCAGCAGCTCAAGCCCGGGACAGAGGCAGAAAAACATTCAGTACTTC
>.|14|.|TRBJ2-5|TRBV19
CASSIGGRKETQYF
TGTGCCAGTAGTATAGGAGGCAGAAAAGAGACCCAGTACTTC
>.|14|.|TRBJ2-7|TRBV10-3
CAIRSAEATYEQYF
TGTGCCATCAGGAGCGCCGAGGCAACCTACGAGCAGTACTTC
>.|15|TRBD1|TRBJ2-1|TRBV6-5
CASRPGQGSYNEQFF
TGTGCCAGCAGACCGGGACAGGGCTCCTACAATGAGCAGTTCTTC
>few|14|TRBD1|TRBJ1-1|TRBV7-2
CASSLDRGWTEAFF
TGTGCCAGCAGCTTGGACAGGGGATGGACTGAAGCTTTCTTT
>.|15|.|TRBJ1-1|TRBV19
CASSVDWGANTEAFF
TGTGCCAGTAGTGTCGACTGGGGGGCGAACACTGAAGCTTTCTTT
>few|15|TRBD1|TRBJ2-7|TRBV7-2
CASTPGTGASYEQYF
TGTGCCAGCACTCCCGGGACAGGGGCCTCCTACGAGCAGTACTTC
>.|16|.|TRBJ1-1|TRBV19
CASSIDHREMNTEAFF
TGTGCCAGTAGTATAGATCATAGAGAAATGAACACTGAAGCTTTCTTT
>.|16|.|TRBJ2-2|TRBV5-1
CASSLVGASNTGELFF
TGCGCCAGCAGCTTGGTGGGGGCCTCGAACACCGGGGAGCTGTTTTTT
>.|14|TRBD1|TRBJ1-1|TRBV2
CASSGRGKNTEAFF
TGTGCCAGCAGTGGCAGGGGGAAGAACACTGAAGCTTTCTTT
>.|14|.|TRBJ1-2|TRBV5-6
CASSLEGTGYGYTF
TGTGCCAGCAGCTTGGAAGGGACCGGCTATGGCTACACCTTC
>.|16|TRBD2|TRBJ2-1|TRBV11-2
CASSLDQREGLREQFF
TGTGCCAGCAGCTTAGATCAGCGGGAGGGCCTGAGGGAGCAGTTCTTC
>.|17|.|TRBJ2-3|TRBV4-2
CASSHSFRGTTEDTQYF
TGTGCCAGCAGCCATTCCTTTAGGGGCACTACGGAAGATACGCAGTATTTT
>.|13|.|TRBJ2-4|TRBV7-9
CASSLREKNIQYF
TGTGCCAGCAGCCTCCGGGAAAAAAACATTCAGTACTTC
>.|16|TRBD2|TRBJ2-2|TRBV9
CASSPGLAVNTGELFF
TGTGCCAGCAGCCCAGGACTAGCGGTGAACACCGGGGAGCTGTTTTTT
>.|15|TRBD1|TRBJ2-1|TRBV6-5
CASSLTGNAYNEQFF
TGTGCCAGCAGTCTGACAGGGAACGCCTACAATGAGCAGTTCTTC
>.|15|.|TRBJ2-3|TRBV7-8
CASSLGYPAADTQYF
TGTGCCAGCAGCTTAGGATACCCTGCGGCAGATACGCAGTATTTT
>.|15|.|TRBJ2-3|TRBV2
CASSERAQGPDTQYF
TGTGCCAGCAGTGAGCGGGCCCAGGGCCCAGATACGCAGTATTTT
>few|14|.|TRBJ2-1|TRBV6-4
CASSPTPDTNEQFF
TGTGCCAGCAGTCCCACCCCAGACACCAATGAGCAGTTCTTC
>.|14|TRBD1|TRBJ2-1|TRBV28
CASFGTGGFYEQFF
TGTGCCAGCTTCGGGACAGGGGGTTTCTATGAGCAGTTCTTC
>few|13|.|TRBJ1-1|TRBV30
CAWDAILNTEAFF
TGTGCCTGGGACGCGATATTGAACACTGAAGCTTTCTTT
>.|16|TRBD2|TRBJ2-3|TRBV4-1
CASSQELAGGGDTQYF
TGCGCCAGCAGCCAAGAACTAGCGGGAGGTGGGGATACGCAGTATTTT
>.|17|.|TRBJ2-2|TRBV15
CATSRDYEKANTGELFF
TGTGCCACCAGCAGAGATTATGAGAAAGCGAACACCGGGGAGCTGTTTTTT
>.|15|.|TRBJ2-2|TRBV19
CASSFLTVNTGELFF
TGTGCCAGTAGTTTTCTGACGGTGAACACCGGGGAGCTGTTTTTT
>.|13|.|TRBJ2-7|TRBV19
CASSMGHSYEQYF
TGTGCCAGTAGTATGGGACACTCCTACGAGCAGTACTTC
>.|14|.|TRBJ2-1|TRBV5-6
CASKQAGTYNEQFF
TGTGCCAGCAAACAGGCCGGGACCTACAATGAGCAGTTCTTC
>once|13|.|TRBJ2-5|TRBV30
CASRGEGDWTQYF
TGTGCCTCTAGGGGGGAGGGGGATTGGACCCAGTACTTC
>.|14|.|TRBJ1-4|TRBV28
CASSSRFTNEKLFF
TGTGCCAGCAGTTCGAGGTTCACTAATGAAAAACTGTTTTTT
>.|13|TRBD1|TRBJ2-2|TRBV10-3
CAITPGGPGELFF
TGTGCCATCACCCCAGGGGGCCCCGGGGAGCTGTTTTTT
>.|16|.|TRBJ2-4|TRBV19
CASSPGPSRAKNIQYF
TGTGCCAGTAGCCCAGGTCCCTCCCGGGCCAAAAACATTCAGTACTTC
>.|17|.|TRBJ2-1|TRBV12-1
CASSPLVSGRSNNEQFF
TGTGCCAGCAGCCCTCTCGTAAGCGGGAGGTCTAACAATGAGCAGTTCTTC
>.|16|TRBD2|TRBJ2-7|TRBV27
CASSLYGTSEVYEQYF
TGTGCCAGCAGCCTATACGGGACTAGCGAAGTCTACGAGCAGTACTTC
>.|15|.|TRBJ2-7|TRBV18
CASSPPGRDSYEQYF
TGTGCCAGCTCACCACCGGGACGCGACTCCTACGAGCAGTACTTC
>.|14|.|TRBJ2-3|TRBV5-5
CASSLSDRTDTQYF
TGTGCCAGCAGCTTATCCGACAGGACAGATACGCAGTATTTT
>.|15|.|TRBJ2-1|TRBV7-2
CASSLGFTVYNEQFF
TGTGCCAGCAGCTTAGGCTTCACAGTCTACAATGAGCAGTTCTTC
>.|14|.|TRBJ1-5|TRBV27
CASSLVDPGGPQHF
TGTGCCAGCAGTTTAGTTGACCCCGGGGGGCCCCAGCATTTT
>.|14|TRBD1|TRBJ1-1|TRBV7-9
CASTQQGARTEAFF
TGTGCCAGCACCCAACAGGGGGCTCGCACTGAAGCTTTCTTT
>once|15|TRBD1|TRBJ2-7|TRBV14
CASSLTDRTSYEQYF
TGTGCCAGCAGCCTCACGGACAGGACTTCCTACGAGCAGTACTTC
>.|15|TRBD2|TRBJ2-1|TRBV7-2
CASSLMWTSGNEQFF
TGTGCCAGCAGCTTAATGTGGACTAGCGGCAATGAGCAGTTCTTC
>.|15|.|TRBJ2-7|TRBV27
CASRNPGLGTYEQYF
TGTGCCAGCAGGAATCCGGGACTGGGGACCTACGAGCAGTACTTC
>.|16|TRBD1|TRBJ2-1|TRBV11-2
CASSPPGQGFYNEQFF
TGTGCCAGCAGTCCCCCGGGACAGGGGTTTTACAATGAGCAGTTCTTC
>few|16|.|TRBJ1-4|TRBV7-2
CASSLVAGANREKLFF
TGTGCCAGCAGCTTGGTCGCGGGTGCGAATAGAGAAAAACTGTTTTTT
>.|17|TRBD2|TRBJ2-3|TRBV10-3
CAISDSRGAGGVNTQYF
TGTGCCATCAGTGACTCCCGGGGAGCGGGAGGGGTGAATACGCAGTATTTT
>.|14|.|TRBJ1-5|TRBV29-1
CSVVVNGLDQPQHF
TGCAGCGTTGTGGTCAACGGGCTAGATCAGCCCCAGCATTTT
>.|13|.|TRBJ2-7|TRBV4-3
CASSQNIAYEQYF
TGCGCCAGCAGCCAAAACATCGCCTACGAGCAGTACTTC
>once|15|TRBD2|TRBJ2-1|TRBV7-2
CASSLGGGYYNEQFF
TGTGCCAGCAGCTTAGGGGGGGGATACTACAATGAGCAGTTCTTC
>.|15|.|TRBJ2-1|TRBV27
CASGRRGGPYNEQFF
TGTGCCAGCGGAAGAAGGGGTGGCCCCTACAATGAGCAGTTCTTC